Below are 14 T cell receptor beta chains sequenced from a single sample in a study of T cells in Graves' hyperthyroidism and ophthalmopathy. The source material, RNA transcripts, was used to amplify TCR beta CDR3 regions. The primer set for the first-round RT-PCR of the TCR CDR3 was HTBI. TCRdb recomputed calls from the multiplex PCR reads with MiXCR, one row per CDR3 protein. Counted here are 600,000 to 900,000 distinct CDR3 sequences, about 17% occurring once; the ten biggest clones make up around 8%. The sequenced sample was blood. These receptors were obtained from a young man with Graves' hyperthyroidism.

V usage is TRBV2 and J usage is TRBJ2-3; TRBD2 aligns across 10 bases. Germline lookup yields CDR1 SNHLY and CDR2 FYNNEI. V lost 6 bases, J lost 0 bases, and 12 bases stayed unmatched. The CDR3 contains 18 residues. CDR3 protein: CASSRPSSGGSSTDTQYF. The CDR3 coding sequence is TGTGCCAGCAGCCGCCCATCTAGCGGGGGTTCTAGCACAGATACGCAGTATTTT.

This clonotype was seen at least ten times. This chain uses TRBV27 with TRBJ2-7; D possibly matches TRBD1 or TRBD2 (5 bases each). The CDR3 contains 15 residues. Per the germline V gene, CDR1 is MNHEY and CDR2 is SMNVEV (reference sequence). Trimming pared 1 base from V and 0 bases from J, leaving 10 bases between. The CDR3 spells CASSLYRDDSYEQYF. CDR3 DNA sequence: TGTGCCAGCAGTTTATACCGGGACGACTCCTACGAGCAGTACTTC.

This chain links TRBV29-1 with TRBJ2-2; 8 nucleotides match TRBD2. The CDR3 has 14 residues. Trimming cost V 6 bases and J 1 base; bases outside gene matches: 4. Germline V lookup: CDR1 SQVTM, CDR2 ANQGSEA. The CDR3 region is CSVGLAGNTGELFF. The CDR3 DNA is TGCAGCGTCGGGCTAGCGGGGAACACCGGGGAGCTGTTTTTT.

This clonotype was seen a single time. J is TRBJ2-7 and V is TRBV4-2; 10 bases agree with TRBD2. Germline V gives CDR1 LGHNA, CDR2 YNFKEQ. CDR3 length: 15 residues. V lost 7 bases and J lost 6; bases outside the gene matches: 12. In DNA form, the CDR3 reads TGTGCCAGCAACTCTATCCCACTAGCGGGGAGCGAGCAGTACTTC. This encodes CASNSIPLAGSEQYF.

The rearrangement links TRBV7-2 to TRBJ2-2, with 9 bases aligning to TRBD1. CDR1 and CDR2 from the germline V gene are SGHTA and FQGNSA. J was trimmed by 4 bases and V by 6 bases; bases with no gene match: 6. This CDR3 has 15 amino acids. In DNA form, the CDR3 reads TGTGCCAGCAGAAGGGACAGGGTTCTCACCGGGGAGCTGTTTTTT. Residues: CASRRDRVLTGELFF. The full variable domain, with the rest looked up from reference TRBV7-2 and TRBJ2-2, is GAGVSQSPSNKVTEKGKDVELRCDPISGHTALYWYRQSLGQGLEFLIYFQGNSAPDKSGLPSDRFSAERTGGSVSTLTIQRTQQEDSAVYLCASRRDRVLTGELFFGEGSRLTVL.

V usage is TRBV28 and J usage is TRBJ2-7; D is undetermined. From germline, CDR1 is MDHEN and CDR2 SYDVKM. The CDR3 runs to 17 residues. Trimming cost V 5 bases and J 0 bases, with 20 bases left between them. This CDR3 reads CASSQAGRLSSSYEQYF. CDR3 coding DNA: TGTGCCAGCAGTCAGGCAGGAAGGTTATCGAGCTCCTACGAGCAGTACTTC.

In DNA, the CDR3 is TGCAGCGTTGATGGGCTCCGGGGCGAGCAGTTCTTC. Residues: CSVDGLRGEQFF. This rearrangement joins TRBV29-1 to TRBJ2-1, with D perhaps assigned TRBD1 or TRBD2 (5 bases each). Trimming stripped 3 bases from V and 10 bases from J, with 13 bases between. The CDR3 sequence is 12 residues long. CDR1 and CDR2 from the germline V gene are SQVTM and ANQGSEA.

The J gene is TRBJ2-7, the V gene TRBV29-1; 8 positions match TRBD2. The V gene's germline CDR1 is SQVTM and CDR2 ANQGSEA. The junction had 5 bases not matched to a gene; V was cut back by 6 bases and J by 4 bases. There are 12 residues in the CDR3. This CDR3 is CSVHPGGYEQYF. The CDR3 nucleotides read TGCAGCGTCCATCCGGGAGGGTACGAGCAGTACTTC.

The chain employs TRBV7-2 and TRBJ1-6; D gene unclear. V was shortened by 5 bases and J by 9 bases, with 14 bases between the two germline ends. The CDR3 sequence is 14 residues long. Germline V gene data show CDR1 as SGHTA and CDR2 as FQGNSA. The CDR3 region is CASSLGPNGSPLHF. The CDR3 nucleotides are TGTGCCAGCAGCCTCGGGCCGAATGGTTCACCCCTCCACTTT. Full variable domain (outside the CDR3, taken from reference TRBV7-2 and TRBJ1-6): GAGVSQSPSNKVTEKGKDVELRCDPISGHTALYWYRQSLGQGLEFLIYFQGNSAPDKSGLPSDRFSAERTGGSVSTLTIQRTQQEDSAVYLCASSLGPNGSPLHFGNGTRLTVT.

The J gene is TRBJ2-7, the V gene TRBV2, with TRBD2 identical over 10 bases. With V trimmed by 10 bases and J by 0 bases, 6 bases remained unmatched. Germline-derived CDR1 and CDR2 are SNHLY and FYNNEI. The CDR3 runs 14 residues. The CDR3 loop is CANRWTSGSYEQYF. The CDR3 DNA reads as TGTGCCAACCGCTGGACTAGCGGCTCCTACGAGCAGTACTTC.

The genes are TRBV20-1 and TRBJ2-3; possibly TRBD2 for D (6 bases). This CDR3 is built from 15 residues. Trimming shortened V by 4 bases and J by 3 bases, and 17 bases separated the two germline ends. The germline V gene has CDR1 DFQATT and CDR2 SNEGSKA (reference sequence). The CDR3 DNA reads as TGCAGTGCTAAAATCCCGCAAGGAGGGACAGATACGCAGTATTTT. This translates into CSAKIPQGGTDTQYF.

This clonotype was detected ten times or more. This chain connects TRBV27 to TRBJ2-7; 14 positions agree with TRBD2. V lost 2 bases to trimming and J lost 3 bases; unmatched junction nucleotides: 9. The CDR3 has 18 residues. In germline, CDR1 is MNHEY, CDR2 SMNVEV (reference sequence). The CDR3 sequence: CASSLGTSGRTGGYEQYF. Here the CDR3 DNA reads TGTGCCAGCAGTTTAGGGACTAGCGGGAGAACGGGGGGCTACGAGCAGTACTTC.

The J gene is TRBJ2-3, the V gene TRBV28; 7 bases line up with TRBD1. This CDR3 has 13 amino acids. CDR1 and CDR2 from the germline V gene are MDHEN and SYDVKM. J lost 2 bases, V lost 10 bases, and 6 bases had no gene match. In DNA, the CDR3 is TGTGCCACGAGACAGGGTAACACAGATACGCAGTATTTT. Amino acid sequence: CATRQGNTDTQYF.

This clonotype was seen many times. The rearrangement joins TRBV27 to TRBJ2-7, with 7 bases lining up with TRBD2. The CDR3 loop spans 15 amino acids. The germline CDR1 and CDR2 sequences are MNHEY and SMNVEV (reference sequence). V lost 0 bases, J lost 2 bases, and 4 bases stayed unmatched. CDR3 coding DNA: TGTGCCAGCAGTTTATCAGCGGGACGGACCTACGAGCAGTACTTC. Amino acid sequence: CASSLSAGRTYEQYF.